This T cell receptor (beta chain) was identified during a study of PD-L1 blockade in urothelial cancer. At the level of the study: Atezolizumab therapy began for patients in 2014, dosed at 1,200 mg intravenously every 3 weeks. Notes on the study in general: Clonality of blood TCR below the median before treatment predicted better survival.

Some clones are missing from TCRdb's copy, which holds only in-frame ones; the method was immunoSEQ multiplex PCR. Here the sample spans approximately 94,000 clones, more than 75% being singletons. This CDR3 spans 16 amino acids. Germline V gene data show CDR1 as SGHAT and CDR2 as FQNNGV. V lost 5 bases and J lost 3, with 17 bases in between. Time point indicated: pretreatment peripheral blood. Patients were diagnosed with urothelial carcinoma, either locally advanced or metastatic. About this clone itself: The antigen is unknown.

The chain carries TRBV11-2 and TRBJ2-1, with a possible D match to TRBD2 (6 bases). The TCR sequence derives from a man aged 55 to 69 with urothelial cancer. Material: PBMCs, obtained around atezolizumab (anti-PD-L1) treatment. CDR3 residues: CASSQDGGTDYNEQFF. CDR3 in DNA: TGTGCCAGCAGCCAGGATGGGGGGACGGACTACAATGAGCAGTTCTTC. Full variable domain (missing parts from reference TRBV11-2 and TRBJ2-1): EAGVAQSPRYKIIEKRQSVAFWCNPISGHATLYWYQQILGQGPKLLIQFQNNGVVDDSQLPKDRFSAERLKGVDSTLKIQPAKLEDSAVYLCASSQDGGTDYNEQFFGPGTRLTVL.